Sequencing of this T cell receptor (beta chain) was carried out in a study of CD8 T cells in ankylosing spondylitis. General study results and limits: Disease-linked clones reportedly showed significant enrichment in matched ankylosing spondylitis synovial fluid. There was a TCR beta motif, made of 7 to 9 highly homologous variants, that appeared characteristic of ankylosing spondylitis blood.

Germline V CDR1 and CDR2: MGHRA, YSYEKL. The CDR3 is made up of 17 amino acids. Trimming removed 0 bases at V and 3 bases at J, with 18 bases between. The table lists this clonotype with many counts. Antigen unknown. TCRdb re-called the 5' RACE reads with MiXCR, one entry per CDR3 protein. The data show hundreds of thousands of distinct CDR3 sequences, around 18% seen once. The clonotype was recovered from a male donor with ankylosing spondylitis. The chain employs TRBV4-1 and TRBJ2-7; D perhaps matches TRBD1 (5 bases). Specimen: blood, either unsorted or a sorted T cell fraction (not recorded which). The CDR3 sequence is CASSQDRGRLGDYEQYF. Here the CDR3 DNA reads TGCGCCAGCAGCCAAGATAGGGGCAGGCTAGGGGACTACGAGCAGTACTTC.